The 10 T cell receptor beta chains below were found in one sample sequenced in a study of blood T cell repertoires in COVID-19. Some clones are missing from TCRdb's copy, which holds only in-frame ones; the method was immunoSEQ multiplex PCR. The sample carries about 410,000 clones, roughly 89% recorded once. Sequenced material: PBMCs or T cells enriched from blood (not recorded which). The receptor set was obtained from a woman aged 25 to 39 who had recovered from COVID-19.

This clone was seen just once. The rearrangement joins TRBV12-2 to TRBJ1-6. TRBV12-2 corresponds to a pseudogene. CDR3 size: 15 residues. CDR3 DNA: TGTGCAAGTCCGAGGCGGTTCGGTTTCAATTCACCCCTCCACTTT. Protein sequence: CASPRRFGFNSPLHF.

In DNA form, the CDR3 reads TGTGCCAGCAGTTGGACACGGCAAACCCTGTCGTTTGGCTACACCTTC. Its protein product is CASSWTRQTLSFGYTF. The chain recombines TRBV6-5 with TRBJ1-2; possible D gene TRBD1, 5 bases. This CDR3 is built from 16 residues. V lost 4 bases and J lost 7, with 22 bases in between. The V gene's germline CDR1 is MNHEY and CDR2 SVGAGI.

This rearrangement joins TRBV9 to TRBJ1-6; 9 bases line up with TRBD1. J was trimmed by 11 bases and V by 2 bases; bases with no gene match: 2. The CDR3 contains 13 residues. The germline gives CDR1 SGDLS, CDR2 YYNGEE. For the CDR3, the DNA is TGTGCCAGCAGCGTGGGACAGGGAACACCCCTCCACTTT. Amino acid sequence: CASSVGQGTPLHF.

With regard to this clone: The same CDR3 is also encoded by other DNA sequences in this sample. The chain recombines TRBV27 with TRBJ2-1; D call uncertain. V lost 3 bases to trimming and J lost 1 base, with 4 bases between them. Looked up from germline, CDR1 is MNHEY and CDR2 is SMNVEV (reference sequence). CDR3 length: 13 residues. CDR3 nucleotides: TGTGCCAGCAGTTTTAGTTCCTACAATGAGCAGTTCTTC. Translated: CASSFSSYNEQFF.

As DNA, the CDR3 is TGCGCCAGCAGCCTCAGGACAGACAATCAGCCCCAGCATTTT. It encodes CASSLRTDNQPQHF. The chain has TRBV4-1 and TRBJ1-5, with D possibly TRBD1 on 6 matching bases. V shed 4 bases and J shed 3 bases, with 10 bases lying between them. Germline V gene sequence: CDR1 MGHRA, CDR2 YSYEKL. CDR3 size: 14 residues.

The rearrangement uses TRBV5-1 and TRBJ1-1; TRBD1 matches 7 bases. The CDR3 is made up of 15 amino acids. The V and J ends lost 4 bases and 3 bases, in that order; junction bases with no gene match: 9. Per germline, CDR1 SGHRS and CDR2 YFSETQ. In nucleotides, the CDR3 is TGCGCCAGCAGCCCTAGGACAGGTGCCTACACTGAAGCTTTCTTT. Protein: CASSPRTGAYTEAFF. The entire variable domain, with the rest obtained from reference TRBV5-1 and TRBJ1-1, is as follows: KAGVTQTPRYLIKTRGQQVTLSCSPISGHRSVSWYQQTPGQGLQFLFEYFSETQRNKGNFPGRFSGRQFSNSRSEMNVSTLELGDSALYLCASSPRTGAYTEAFFGQGTRLTVV.

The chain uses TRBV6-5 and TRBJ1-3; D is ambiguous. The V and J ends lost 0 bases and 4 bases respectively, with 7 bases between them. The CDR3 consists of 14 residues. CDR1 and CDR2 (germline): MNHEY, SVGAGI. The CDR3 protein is CASSYSGFGNTIYF. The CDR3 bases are TGTGCCAGCAGTTACTCGGGCTTCGGAAACACCATATATTTT.

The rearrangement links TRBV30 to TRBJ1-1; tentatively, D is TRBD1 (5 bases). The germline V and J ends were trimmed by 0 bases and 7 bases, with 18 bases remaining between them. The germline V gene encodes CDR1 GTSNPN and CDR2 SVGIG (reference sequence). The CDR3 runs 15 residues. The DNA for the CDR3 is TGTGCCTGGAGTGTACTAGGGTCGGGGGGGAGTGAAGCTTTCTTT. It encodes CAWSVLGSGGSEAFF.

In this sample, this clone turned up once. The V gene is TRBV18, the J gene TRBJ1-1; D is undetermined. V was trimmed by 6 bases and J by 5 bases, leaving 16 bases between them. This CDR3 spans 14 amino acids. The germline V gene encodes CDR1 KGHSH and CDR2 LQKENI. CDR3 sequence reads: CASSPTPSETEAFF. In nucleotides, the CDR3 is TGTGCCAGCTCCCCAACCCCGTCGGAGACTGAAGCTTTCTTT.

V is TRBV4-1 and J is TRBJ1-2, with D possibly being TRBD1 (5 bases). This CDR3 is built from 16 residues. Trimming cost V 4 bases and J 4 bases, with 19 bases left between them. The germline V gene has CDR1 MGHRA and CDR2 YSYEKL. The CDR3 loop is CASSRRIQGPGYGYTF. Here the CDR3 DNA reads TGCGCCAGCAGCCGCCGAATTCAGGGCCCGGGCTATGGCTACACCTTC.